The 17 T cell receptor beta chains presented below share a single source sample, sequenced in a study of blood T cell repertoires in COVID-19. This table comes from immunoSEQ multiplex PCR, and its TCRdb copy is limited to in-frame clones, with some not included. The table lists 270,000 or so clones, 81% of them singletons, with 2.5% to 3.5% in the top ten. Sequencing input: peripheral blood. The receptors stem from a woman aged 55-69 years with active or convalescent COVID-19.

This clone came up once. The chain recombines TRBV6-5 with TRBJ2-3; D ambiguous. The CDR3 totals 15 residues. Trimming took off 6 bases at V and 4 bases at J, with 17 bases between the two ends. Germline V lookup: CDR1 MNHEY, CDR2 SVGAGI. CDR3 DNA sequence: TGTGCCAGCAGAGCCCTAGTGCATGCTTCAGATACGCAGTATTTT. Translating it yields CASRALVHASDTQYF.

V usage is TRBV18 and J usage is TRBJ2-7; D possibly corresponds to TRBD1 (6 bases). V lost 6 bases and J 4 bases, leaving 13 bases between the germline ends. CDR3 length: 13 residues. CDR1 KGHSH and CDR2 LQKENI come from the germline V gene. The CDR3 loop reads CASSRGGIYEQYF. CDR3 DNA: TGTGCCAGCTCCAGGGGCGGAATTTACGAGCAGTACTTC.

This chain links TRBV6-5 with TRBJ2-7; 8 positions agree with TRBD2. V shed 8 bases, J shed 2 bases, and the junction held 2 bases outside the gene matches. The V gene's germline CDR1 is MNHEY and CDR2 SVGAGI. CDR3 length equals 12 residues. The CDR3 is CASRGGAYEQYF. CDR3 nucleotides: TGTGCCAGCCGGGGGGGGGCCTACGAGCAGTACTTC.

The J gene is TRBJ1-2, the V gene TRBV14, with 9 bases lining up with TRBD1. Per germline, CDR1 SGHDN and CDR2 FVKESK. This CDR3 spans 16 amino acids. V was clipped by 5 bases and J by 4 bases; unmatched bases: 11. CDR3 protein: CASSKTGTGLFYGYTF. In DNA form, the CDR3 reads TGTGCCAGCAGCAAAACCGGGACAGGGCTCTTCTATGGCTACACCTTC.

The genes are TRBV5-6 and TRBJ1-4; TRBD1 matches 7 bases. The CDR3 runs 14 residues. Germline V gene sequence: CDR1 SGHDT, CDR2 YYEEEE. V lost 4 bases, J lost 6 bases, and 6 bases stayed unmatched. DNA for the CDR3: TGTGCCAGCAGCGGAAACAGGGGAGATGAAAAACTGTTTTTT. Amino acid sequence: CASSGNRGDEKLFF. Looking up the rest from reference TRBV5-6 and TRBJ1-4 gives the full variable domain: DAGVTQSPTHLIKTRGQQVTLRCSPKSGHDTVSWYQQALGQGPQFIFQYYEEEERQRGNFPDRFSGHQFPNYSSELNVNALLLGDSALYLCASSGNRGDEKLFFGSGTQLSVL.

Comment on this clone: This CDR3 is also generated by other DNA sequences in the sample. The chain recombines TRBV29-1 with TRBJ1-1; 7 bases line up with TRBD1. V shed 4 bases and J 1 base; nucleotides not matched to a gene: 0. CDR3 length equals 12 residues. CDR1 is SQVTM, CDR2 ANQGSEA, per germline. The CDR3, as DNA: TGCAGCGTTGGACAGGGGAACACTGAAGCTTTCTTT. Translated: CSVGQGNTEAFF. The variable domain in full, completed from reference TRBV29-1 and TRBJ1-1, reads SAVISQKPSRDICQRGTSLTIQCQVDSQVTMMFWYRQQPGQSLTLIATANQGSEATYESGFVIDKFPISRPNLTFSTLTVSNMSPEDSSIYLCSVGQGNTEAFFGQGTRLTVV.

The chain employs TRBV7-3 and TRBJ2-3, with 7 bases that match TRBD2. After removal of 4 bases from V and 4 bases from J, the junction contained 14 bases not matched to a gene. The CDR3 loop spans 17 amino acids. Germline CDR1 SGHTA, CDR2 FQGTGA. The CDR3 coding sequence is TGTGCCAGCAGCTCAAGCCCGCGGGGGATTGGTCCAGATACGCAGTATTTT. Protein: CASSSSPRGIGPDTQYF. The full variable domain, completed using reference TRBV7-3 and TRBJ2-3, is GAGVSQTPSNKVTEKGKYVELRCDPISGHTALYWYRQSLGQGPEFLIYFQGTGAADDSGLPNDRFFAVRPEGSVSTLKIQRTERGDSAVYLCASSSSPRGIGPDTQYFGPGTRLTVL.

V is TRBV28 and J is TRBJ1-4; TRBD1 agrees at 9 bases. The V and J ends lost 3 bases and 7 bases, in that order; junction bases with no gene match: 9. CDR3 length: 16 residues. Germline V gene sequence: CDR1 MDHEN, CDR2 SYDVKM. CDR3 nucleotides: TGTGCCAGCAGTTTTCCCGCGGGACAGGGCCCTGAAAAACTGTTTTTT. It specifies CASSFPAGQGPEKLFF.

This clone was detected a few times. The chain links TRBV5-4 to TRBJ1-2; 7 bases align to TRBD1. Germline V gene data show CDR1 as SGHNT and CDR2 as YYREEE (reference sequence). The CDR3 loop spans 14 amino acids. Unmatched junction bases numbered 8, after V lost 1 base and J lost 8 bases. The CDR3 region is CASSLKGAPWGYTF. Written as DNA, the CDR3 is TGTGCCAGCAGCTTGAAGGGGGCCCCTTGGGGCTACACCTTC. The full variable domain, with the rest looked up from reference TRBV5-4 and TRBJ1-2, is ETGVTQSPTHLIKTRGQQVTLRCSSQSGHNTVSWYQQALGQGPQFIFQYYREEENGRGNFPPRFSGLQFPNYSSELNVNALELDDSALYLCASSLKGAPWGYTFGSGTRLTVV.

This sequence joins TRBV19 and TRBJ1-6; 9 bases align to TRBD1. With 6 bases clipped from V and 0 bases from J, the junction kept 3 bases outside the gene matches. The length of the CDR3 is 16 residues. Per germline, CDR1 LNHDA and CDR2 SQIVND (reference sequence). CDR3 sequence (DNA): TGTGCCAGTAGCGGACAGGGGAGCTCCTATAATTCACCCCTCCACTTT. This encodes CASSGQGSSYNSPLHF.

The rearrangement uses TRBV7-2 and TRBJ1-2; a possible D gene is TRBD1 (5 bases). Trimming pared 1 base from V and 3 bases from J, leaving 9 bases between. The CDR3 totals 14 residues. Germline V gene data show CDR1 as SGHTA and CDR2 as FQGNSA. The CDR3 sequence: CASSLGPGDYGYTF. CDR3 bases: TGTGCCAGCAGCTTAGGGCCGGGGGACTATGGCTACACCTTC.

The chain is built from TRBV9 and TRBJ2-2; a weak D match, TRBD1 (6 bases). Germline V gene sequence: CDR1 SGDLS, CDR2 YYNGEE. V lost 4 bases, J lost 1 base, and 17 bases lay in between. CDR3 length: 17 amino acids. CDR3 nucleotides: TGTGCCAGCAGCCCCCAGGGGTCCGAGCGGAACACCGGGGAGCTGTTTTTT. This translates into CASSPQGSERNTGELFF.

The chain recombines TRBV27 with TRBJ1-1; TRBD1 agrees at 9 bases. The CDR3 has 16 amino acids. V was clipped by 0 bases and J by 0 bases; unmatched bases: 2. From germline, CDR1 is MNHEY and CDR2 SMNVEV (reference sequence). CDR3: CASSLSGDRVNTEAFF. DNA for the CDR3: TGTGCCAGCAGTTTATCGGGGGACAGGGTGAACACTGAAGCTTTCTTT.

The chain uses TRBV29-1 and TRBJ1-2; D remains ambiguous. The CDR3 covers 12 residues. Trimming took off 2 bases at V and 8 bases at J, with 12 bases between the two ends. Germline V gene sequence: CDR1 SQVTM, CDR2 ANQGSEA. CDR3 amino acids: CSVEFVGRGYTF. CDR3 coding DNA: TGCAGCGTTGAATTTGTGGGCCGGGGCTACACCTTC.

The rearrangement joins TRBV9 to TRBJ2-3, with 12 bases aligning to TRBD2. CDR1 is SGDLS, CDR2 YYNGEE, per germline. V shed 0 bases and J 7 bases; nucleotides not matched to a gene: 9. This CDR3 contains 17 residues. The CDR3 DNA sequence: TGTGCCAGCAGCGTAGAGGCTAGCGGGGGGGTCATGAATACGCAGTATTTT. This sequence encodes CASSVEASGGVMNTQYF.

The chain carries TRBV7-9 and TRBJ2-7; D might be TRBD1 (5 bases). Trimming pared 1 base from V and 2 bases from J, leaving 9 bases between. Germline V gene data show CDR1 as SEHNR and CDR2 as FQNEAQ (reference sequence). This CDR3 contains 14 residues. CDR3 residues: CASSLVSGTYEQYF. The CDR3 coding sequence is TGTGCCAGCAGCTTAGTCTCAGGGACCTACGAGCAGTACTTC.

The V call is TRBV7-3, the J call TRBJ1-1; TRBD1 matches at 10 bases. The CDR3 extends over 14 amino acids. Germline CDR1 and CDR2: SGHTA and FQGTGA. The trim removed 6 bases at V and 7 bases at J, leaving 8 bases unmatched. The CDR3 reads CASRIRQGAGEAFF. The DNA for the CDR3 is TGTGCCAGCAGAATACGACAGGGGGCGGGTGAAGCTTTCTTT.